Listed below are T cell receptor beta chains from one sample, sequenced in a study of blood T cell repertoires in COVID-19. TCRdb keeps only in-frame clones here, not all; method: immunoSEQ multiplex PCR. Among approximately 270,000 clones listed, about 89% were seen once. The sequencing input was peripheral blood. These TCRs come from a man aged 35 to 55 with active or convalescent COVID-19. The CDR3 runs from the conserved cysteine through the conserved F or W. D genes are given only for firm matches. Clone size is not always given. Where it is, it says once, few, many or a class for expanded clones.

D: TRBD2
J: TRBJ2-5
V: TRBV5-4
size: NA
DNA: TGTGCCAGCAGCTTTAGCGGGAGGACGGCGGAGACCCAGTACTTC
CDR3: CASSFSGRTAETQYF

D: NA
J: TRBJ1-1
V: TRBV5-1
size: NA
DNA: TGCGCCAGCAGCCCCAAGACAGACCTTAACACTGAAGCTTTCTTT
CDR3: CASSPKTDLNTEAFF

D: TRBD2
J: TRBJ2-2
V: TRBV7-2
size: NA
DNA: TGTGCCAGTAGCCGCAGCGGGGGGGCCCGGGCCGGGGAGCTGTTTTTT
CDR3: CASSRSGGARAGELFF

D: NA
J: TRBJ1-2
V: TRBV2
size: NA
DNA: TGTGCCAGCGGGACACTTGGGACTAACTATGGCTACACCTTC
CDR3: CASGTLGTNYGYTF

D: TRBD1
J: TRBJ1-2
V: TRBV10-1
size: NA
DNA: TGCGCCGGCCGCTCAACAGGGGGGCATGGCTACACCTTC
CDR3: CAGRSTGGHGYTF

D: TRBD1
J: TRBJ1-3
V: TRBV11-2
size: NA
DNA: TGTGCCAGCAGCTTAACGGGACAGGCGTACTCTGGAAACACCATATATTTT
CDR3: CASSLTGQAYSGNTIYF

D: NA
J: TRBJ2-7
V: TRBV12-3/TRBV12-4
size: NA
DNA: TGTGCCAGCAGTAGGGACTTAACCTACGAGCAGTACTTC
CDR3: CASSRDLTYEQYF

D: NA
J: TRBJ2-5
V: TRBV5-1
size: NA
DNA: TGCGCCAGCAGCTCCCAGGGGCGGGAGACCCAGTACTTC
CDR3: CASSSQGRETQYF

D: NA
J: TRBJ1-1
V: TRBV27
size: once
DNA: TGTGCCAGCAGTTTGTACGATACTCGGACTGAAGCTTTCTTT
CDR3: CASSLYDTRTEAFF

D: NA
J: TRBJ1-1
V: TRBV7-2
size: NA
DNA: TGTGCCAGCAGCCGTGAAGCTTTCTTT
CDR3: CASSREAFF

D: NA
J: TRBJ2-7
V: TRBV30
size: NA
DNA: TGTGCCTGGAGGTCGGTAGGGGGAAACTCCTACGAGCAGTACTTC
CDR3: CAWRSVGGNSYEQYF

D: TRBD1
J: TRBJ1-4
V: TRBV2
size: NA
DNA: TGTGCCAGCAGCCGAACAGGGGTCCCTAATGAAAAACTGTTTTTT
CDR3: CASSRTGVPNEKLFF

D: NA
J: TRBJ1-1
V: TRBV21-1
size: few
DNA: TGTGCCAGCAGCAAAAATTTAGGACAGGGGAAATCTGAAGCTTTCTTT
CDR3: CASSKNLGQGKSEAFF

D: NA
J: TRBJ1-5
V: TRBV9
size: NA
DNA: TGTGCCAGCAGCGTAGGTGGACTCCTTAATCAGCCCCAGCATTTT
CDR3: CASSVGGLLNQPQHF

D: NA
J: TRBJ1-5
V: TRBV24-1
size: NA
DNA: TGTGCCACCAGTGCCCAAGGAGGGAATCAGCCCCAGCATTTT
CDR3: CATSAQGGNQPQHF

D: TRBD2
J: TRBJ2-6
V: TRBV6-5
size: NA
DNA: TGTGCCAGCAGTTACTCAAGCGGGACTGGGGCCAACGTCCTGACTTTC
CDR3: CASSYSSGTGANVLTF

D: NA
J: TRBJ1-2
V: TRBV29-1
size: NA
DNA: TGCAGCGTTGAAGATCCGCAGGGCTATGGCTACACCTTC
CDR3: CSVEDPQGYGYTF

D: NA
J: TRBJ1-2
V: TRBV2
size: NA
DNA: TGTGCCAGTCTGGCAGGGATGGACTATGGCTACACCTTC
CDR3: CASLAGMDYGYTF

D: TRBD2
J: TRBJ2-1
V: TRBV19
size: NA
DNA: TGTGCCAGTAGTCCGCGGACTAGCGGAGGCTCCTACAATGAGCAGTTCTTC
CDR3: CASSPRTSGGSYNEQFF

D: NA
J: TRBJ2-3
V: TRBV3-1/TRBV3-2
size: NA
DNA: TGTGCCAGCAGCCCCCGAGCGGATACGCAGTATTTT
CDR3: CASSPRADTQYF